This T cell receptor (beta chain) emerged from a study of T-cell reconstitution after alpha-beta-depleted transplantation in children. TCRbeta library preparation incorporated unique molecular identifiers. Each CDR3 protein gets one entry after TCRdb re-called the PCR reads with MiXCR. The sample has around 300,000 distinct CDR3 sequences; roughly 12% are singletons. Ten or more counts support this clonotype. What it binds is not known. CDR3 length: 17 residues. V dropped 5 bases and J dropped 2 bases, with 20 bases sitting between them. Per germline, CDR1 SGHTS and CDR2 YDEGEE. The study's findings and limits: As was reported, about two months after transplant, alpha-beta T cells came from several hundred expanded graft clones. After transplant, high TCRbeta diversity at day 60 in some patients arose from surviving recipient T cells and thymic progenitors.

The sequence derives from a male patient aged 2-10 years who had a stem cell transplant for chronic granulomatous disease, so the T cells may come from the graft donor. The sample here was peripheral blood, taken 180 days after TCRalphabeta/CD19-depleted stem cell transplant. The chain carries TRBV5-8 and TRBJ2-1; TRBD2 is a possible D gene (6 bases). The CDR3 loop is CASSSKGRGKTYNEQFF. The CDR3 DNA reads as TGTGCCAGCAGTTCCAAAGGGCGCGGGAAGACCTACAATGAGCAGTTCTTC.